These 9 T cell receptor beta chains were sequenced from one sample in a study of blood T cell repertoires in COVID-19. TCRdb's copy holds only in-frame clones and misses some; the assay was immunoSEQ multiplex PCR. The sample includes about 94,000 clones, roughly 80% of them seen just once. The sample comprised peripheral blood. The receptor set was obtained from a human donor in a cohort sampled during active COVID-19.

The chain employs TRBV3-1 (or the pseudogene TRBV3-2) and TRBJ1-1, with D possibly matching TRBD1 (5 bases). The germline CDR1 and CDR2 sequences are LGHDT and YNNKEL (reference sequence). This CDR3 region has 16 residues. With 1 base removed from V and 6 bases from J, the gap between germline ends came to 18 bases. DNA of the CDR3: TGTGCCAGCAGCCAAGCCCCCCGGGAGGGGCTGTCTGAAGCTTTCTTT. As protein: CASSQAPREGLSEAFF.

V usage is TRBV6-6 and J usage is TRBJ2-5, with TRBD1 matching over 10 bases. The CDR3 has 13 amino acids. The V segment lost 7 bases and the J segment 5 bases; nucleotides outside the gene matches: 4. The germline gives CDR1 MNHNY, CDR2 SVGAGI (reference sequence). CDR3 nucleotides: TGTGCCAGCACCGGGACAGGGGATGAGACCCAGTACTTC. This codes for CASTGTGDETQYF.

This sequence joins TRBV7-8 and TRBJ2-5; a possible D gene is TRBD1 (6 bases). V dropped 6 bases and J dropped 5 bases, with 19 bases sitting between them. The CDR3 covers 15 residues. Looked up from germline, CDR1 is SGHVS and CDR2 is FQNEAQ. CDR3 sequence: CASSYSEGHLETQYF. DNA for the CDR3: TGTGCCAGCAGTTATTCCGAGGGACACTTGGAGACCCAGTACTTC.

The rearrangement joins TRBV7-6 to TRBJ1-5, with 9 bases that match TRBD1. The V gene's germline CDR1 is SGHVS and CDR2 FNYEAQ. The CDR3 loop spans 15 amino acids. The trim removed 5 bases at V and 2 bases at J, leaving 4 bases unmatched. CDR3 DNA: TGTGCCAGCAGCGAACAGGGGGCAGGCAATCAGCCCCAGCATTTT. It specifies CASSEQGAGNQPQHF. The entire variable domain, with the rest obtained from reference TRBV7-6 and TRBJ1-5, is as follows: GAGVSQSPRYKVTKRGQDVALRCDPISGHVSLYWYRQALGQGPEFLTYFNYEAQQDKSGLPNDRFSAERPEGSISTLTIQRTEQRDSAMYRCASSEQGAGNQPQHFGDGTRLSIL.

This chain links TRBV7-2 with TRBJ1-2; TRBD1 might be the D (5 bases). Germline assignment: CDR1 SGHTA and CDR2 FQGNSA. This CDR3 spans 12 amino acids. V lost 3 bases to trimming and J lost 8 bases, with 10 bases between them. CDR3 region: CASSFDSWGYTF. CDR3 sequence (DNA): TGTGCCAGCAGCTTCGACAGCTGGGGCTACACCTTC.

The J gene is TRBJ2-3, the V gene TRBV9, with D maybe TRBD1 (6 bases). CDR1 is SGDLS and CDR2 is YYNGEE in the germline V gene. The CDR3 consists of 17 residues. The V end lost 2 bases, the J end lost 0 bases, and 16 bases lay between the germline ends. The CDR3 nucleotides read TGTGCCAGCAGCGTGGGACCAATGGGGACAAGCACAGATACGCAGTATTTT. Protein: CASSVGPMGTSTDTQYF.

The genes are TRBV2 and TRBJ2-3; D is unresolved. From germline, CDR1 is SNHLY and CDR2 FYNNEI. This CDR3 has 12 residues. V gave up 6 bases and J gave up 9 bases, with 13 bases separating them. The CDR3, as DNA: TGTGCCAGCAGGGCGGTCGGGTCGACGCAGTATTTT. Amino acid sequence: CASRAVGSTQYF.

A single count supports this clone. This sequence joins TRBV7-2 and TRBJ2-7, with 11 bases lining up with TRBD2. V was pared by 0 bases and J by 6 bases, with 7 bases of the junction left unmatched. The CDR3 spans 16 residues. Germline V gene lookup returns CDR1 SGHTA and CDR2 FQGNSA. The CDR3: CASSLAPLAGGSEQYF. CDR3 bases: TGTGCCAGCAGCTTAGCCCCCCTAGCGGGAGGCTCCGAGCAGTACTTC.

The V call is TRBV3-1 (or the pseudogene TRBV3-2), the J call TRBJ1-2; D is undetermined. V lost 3 bases and J 8 bases, leaving 16 bases between the germline ends. Germline V CDR1 and CDR2: LGHDT, YNNKEL (reference sequence). CDR3 size: 14 residues. CDR3 nucleotide sequence: TGTGCCAGCAGCCACTATAACGCCTATCCGGGCTACACCTTC. Translation: CASSHYNAYPGYTF.